A single T cell receptor beta chain is shown here with its context. The V and J ends lost 1 base and 7 bases, in that order; junction bases with no gene match: 9. This CDR3 has 16 amino acids. Germline CDR1 and CDR2: LGHDT and YNNKEL (reference sequence). The sample originates from a study of blood T cell repertoires in COVID-19. Study-wide background: Spain, Italy and the United States supplied samples that represented acute and convalescent COVID-19. T cells, B-cell-depleted T cells, or PBMCs supplied cDNA or gDNA.

Original handling: Cell counts per sample came from amplifying reference gene primers. Libraries were prepared by immunoSEQ multiplex PCR; TCRdb keeps only in-frame clonotypes and omits some of them. That table supplies the V and J calls and clone size; D and trimming were determined from the DNA. The sample has around 200,000 clones, roughly 88% seen once. This receptor was taken from a human donor with active or convalescent COVID-19. The donor label of this sample is uncertain. The source material was peripheral blood. The J gene is TRBJ2-5, the V gene TRBV3-1 (or the pseudogene TRBV3-2); 10 bases are a match to TRBD2. The CDR3 coding sequence is TGTGCCAGCAGCCAAGTGAGCGGGAGGGCCGGTGGGACCCAGTACTTC. Translating gives CASSQVSGRAGGTQYF.